The 5 T cell receptor beta chains in this list originate from one sample, sequenced in a study of vaccination and CD4 T cells after COVID-19. Treatment noted: approximately 9-day PBMC culture with coronavirus spike peptide pools or control peptides (ViraFEST assay). An Oncomine TCR Beta short-read assay was used to sequence the DNA from cultured CD4+ T cells. MiXCR, applied by TCRdb to the PCR reads, yields one record per CDR3 protein. The table records about 13,000 distinct CDR3 sequences, about 50% of them present only once. No antigen has been identified for these receptors. Material for sequencing was CD4+ T cells from blood, cultured in vitro. These receptor sequences come from a human donor who had recovered from COVID-19.

This clonotype was counted only a few times. V and J are TRBV20-1 and TRBJ2-5; TRBD1 matches at 10 bases. The junction had 3 bases not matched to a gene; V was cut back by 5 bases and J by 0 bases. Per the germline V gene, CDR1 is DFQATT and CDR2 is SNEGSKA (reference sequence). The CDR3 sequence is 14 residues long. CDR3 DNA: TGCAGTGCTCGGACAGGGGGTAACCAAGAGACCCAGTACTTC. As protein: CSARTGGNQETQYF.

The V call is TRBV7-2, the J call TRBJ2-7; D call uncertain. Trimming removed 4 bases from V and 2 bases from J, with 24 bases in between. The CDR3 extends over 18 amino acids. CDR1 is SGHTA and CDR2 is FQGNSA in the germline V gene. CDR3 sequence reads: CASSSDPLLDDDPYEQYF. The CDR3 coding sequence is TGTGCCAGCAGCTCCGACCCTCTCTTGGATGACGATCCCTACGAGCAGTACTTC.

This clonotype was detected once. V is TRBV20-1 and J is TRBJ1-1; perhaps TRBD1 as D (6 bases). Germline CDR1 is DFQATT and CDR2 is SNEGSKA (reference sequence). The V and J ends lost 1 base and 1 base respectively, with 13 bases between them. The CDR3 runs to 15 residues. The CDR3 DNA reads as TGCAGTGCTAGAGTAGGGGGACCTAGGAACACTGAAGCTTTCTTT. Amino acids: CSARVGGPRNTEAFF.

This clonotype was seen once. The CDR3 carries no conserved terminal phenylalanine or tryptophan, so it likely arises from a read error. The chain couples TRBV29-1 to TRBJ1-5; D perhaps matches TRBD1 (6 bases). This CDR3 spans 14 amino acids. Germline V lookup: CDR1 SQVTM, CDR2 ANQGSEA. V was clipped by 5 bases and J by 6 bases, with 17 bases between them. The CDR3 DNA is TGCAGCGTTCGTCGCGGGGGGGGCGGTCAGCCCCAGCATTCT. Translating gives CSVRRGGGGQPQHS.

The chain employs TRBV19 and TRBJ2-7; maybe TRBD2 (6 bases). Germline CDR1 and CDR2: LNHDA and SQIVND (reference sequence). The CDR3 runs 15 residues. V lost 3 bases and J lost 3, with 15 bases in between. CDR3 nucleotides: TGTGCCAGTAGTATCTTCGCGGGAAAGGACTACGAGCAGTACTTC. Residues: CASSIFAGKDYEQYF.